The T cell receptor (beta chain) under discussion was sequenced for a study of control samples from healthy donors and cancer patients. Clones were sequenced by immunoSEQ multiplex PCR, and TCRdb holds only the in-frame ones, with some missing. The data hold roughly 200,000 clones, with 85% to 95% observed a single time. This CDR3 is 15 amino acids long. Trimming stripped 0 bases from V and 2 bases from J, with 9 bases between. The germline gives CDR1 SGDLS, CDR2 YYNGEE. Sequencing was performed on blood. The V call is TRBV9, the J call TRBJ2-1; D possibly corresponds to TRBD2 (6 bases). The clonotype originates from a man younger than 35 in good health. Here the CDR3 reads CASSVVGGAYNEQFF. The CDR3 bases are TGTGCCAGCAGCGTAGTTGGCGGGGCCTACAATGAGCAGTTCTTC.